This T cell receptor beta chain was sequenced in a study of blood T cell repertoires in COVID-19. On the study more broadly: Acute and convalescent COVID-19 specimens originated in the United States, Italy and Spain.

The table came from immunoSEQ multiplex PCR; TCRdb's copy has only in-frame clones and leaves some out. In the table there are fewer than 200,000 clones, about 86% of which are singletons. V lost 1 base and J lost 2, with 8 bases in between. The V gene's germline CDR1 is SGHTA and CDR2 FQGNSA. The CDR3 length is 14 residues. This clone has a handful of counts. This receptor was identified in a woman in her seventies with COVID-19, enrolled during active disease. Input material: peripheral blood. The J gene is TRBJ1-2, the V gene TRBV7-2; unclear D gene. The CDR3: CASSLVPQNYGYTF. The DNA for the CDR3 is TGTGCCAGCAGCTTAGTTCCTCAGAACTATGGCTACACCTTC.